The 24 T cell receptor beta chains in this list originate from one sample, sequenced in a study of T cell repertoires in cytomegalovirus infection. Antigens for these TCRs are unknown. MiXCR, run by TCRdb on the reads, gives a single entry per CDR3 protein. The table records 310,000 or so distinct CDR3 sequences, 25% of them present only once. The sequenced sample was cultured PBMCs, obtained from culture after CMV antigen stimulation. All receptors derive from a human donor in good health (CMV status not recorded). Some clones in this sample may be carry-over from other donors' samples.

The J gene is TRBJ1-5, the V gene TRBV19, with D possibly matching TRBD1 (6 bases). V lost 5 bases and J 0 bases, leaving 11 bases between the germline ends. CDR3 size: 15 residues. Looked up from germline, CDR1 is LNHDA and CDR2 is SQIVND (reference sequence). The DNA for the CDR3 is TGTGCCAGTAGTCCGACAGGTTATAGCAATCAGCCCCAGCATTTT. Its protein product is CASSPTGYSNQPQHF.

The chain uses TRBV5-6 and TRBJ2-7; 13 bases fit TRBD2. In germline, CDR1 is SGHDT, CDR2 YYEEEE. Losses at the gene ends were 5 bases for V and 3 bases for J; bases not matched to a gene: 2. This CDR3 spans 14 amino acids. The CDR3 loop is CASSGTSGNYEQYV. The CDR3 nucleotides are TGTGCCAGCAGTGGGACTAGCGGGAACTACGAGCAGTACGTC.

The chain employs TRBV2 and TRBJ1-2, with D maybe TRBD1 (5 bases). The CDR3 sequence is 15 residues long. V lost 3 bases and J 0 bases, leaving 11 bases between the germline ends. Germline V gives CDR1 SNHLY, CDR2 FYNNEI. CDR3 protein: CASSDQGSSNYGYTF. The CDR3 DNA sequence: TGTGCCAGCAGTGATCAGGGCTCTTCTAACTATGGCTACACCTTC.

This clonotype turned up a few times. The chain is built from TRBV27 and TRBJ2-1; D is unresolved. The germline gives CDR1 MNHEY, CDR2 SMNVEV (reference sequence). Trimming left V 6 bases short and J 9 bases short, with 9 bases between. The CDR3 runs 11 residues. The CDR3 region is CASRTKREQFF. CDR3 nucleotide sequence: TGTGCCAGCAGGACAAAGCGTGAGCAGTTCTTC.

V gene TRBV7-2 combines with J gene TRBJ2-5; 7 positions agree with TRBD2. This CDR3 is built from 16 residues. Looked up from germline, CDR1 is SGHTA and CDR2 is FQGNSA. Trimming cost V 3 bases and J 5 bases; bases outside gene matches: 12. The CDR3 coding sequence is TGTGCCAGCAGCTTCGGTACGGGAGGTTACGGGGAGACCCAGTACTTC. Amino acids: CASSFGTGGYGETQYF.

The gene calls are TRBV6-2 or TRBV6-3 and TRBJ2-2, with D possibly TRBD1 on 6 matching bases. Germline V gives CDR1 MNHEY, CDR2 SVGEGT. Trimming removed 7 bases at V and 4 bases at J, with 10 bases between. This CDR3 contains 13 residues. The CDR3 reads CASTRTATGELFF. DNA of the CDR3: TGTGCCAGCACCCGGACAGCCACCGGGGAGCTGTTTTTT.

This clonotype was seen more than once but under ten times. V is TRBV27 and J is TRBJ2-7; 8 bases are shared with TRBD2. Per germline, CDR1 MNHEY and CDR2 SMNVEV (reference sequence). The V segment lost 9 bases and the J segment 6 bases; nucleotides outside the gene matches: 7. The CDR3 runs to 12 residues. CDR3 in amino acids: CASAQAGGEQYV. In DNA, the CDR3 is TGTGCCAGTGCCCAGGCGGGAGGCGAGCAGTACGTC.

The chain uses TRBV6-1 and TRBJ2-1, with D possibly matching TRBD1 (6 bases). Germline CDR1 is MNHNS and CDR2 is SASEGT. With 4 bases removed from V and 8 bases from J, the gap between germline ends came to 18 bases. CDR3 length equals 15 residues. The CDR3 here is CASSGWGPLDDEQFF. The CDR3 nucleotides are TGTGCCAGCAGTGGATGGGGGCCCTTGGACGATGAGCAGTTCTTC.

This clonotype appeared a few times. The CDR3 is CASSQDDSTYYEQYF. CDR3 DNA: TGCGCCAGCAGCCAAGACGACAGCACATATTACGAGCAGTACTTC. The chain couples TRBV4-3 to TRBJ2-7, with TRBD1 as a possible D gene (5 bases). Trimming removed 0 bases at V and 4 bases at J, with 13 bases between. CDR3 length equals 15 residues. The germline V gene encodes CDR1 LGHNA and CDR2 YSLEER.

This clonotype was detected a few times. This chain connects TRBV4-1 to TRBJ2-5; D remains unclear. Germline lookup yields CDR1 MGHRA and CDR2 YSYEKL. This CDR3 has 16 residues. The V gene lost 1 base and the J gene lost 0 bases, with 12 bases spanning the gap. For the CDR3, the DNA is TGCGCCAGCAGCCAAGGGCCACTGGGGTACCAAGAGACCCAGTACTTC. Encoded protein: CASSQGPLGYQETQYF.

This chain links TRBV6-2 or TRBV6-3 with TRBJ2-7, with D maybe TRBD2 (5 bases). V lost 6 bases, J lost 4 bases, and 22 bases lay in between. CDR3 size: 16 residues. Germline assignment: CDR1 MNHEY and CDR2 SVGEGT. The CDR3 coding sequence is TGTGCCAGCAGGACGTCGGACTCTCTAGGATCTTACGAGCAGTACGTC. Encoded protein: CASRTSDSLGSYEQYV.

The chain links TRBV19 to TRBJ2-7, with TRBD2 as a possible D gene (5 bases). Trimming pared 1 base from V and 6 bases from J, leaving 7 bases between. The CDR3 has 12 amino acids. CDR1 is LNHDA, CDR2 SQIVND, per germline (reference sequence). CDR3 protein: CASSIGGLEQYF. The CDR3 nucleotides are TGTGCCAGTAGTATAGGCGGGCTCGAGCAGTACTTC. The full variable domain, rest sourced from reference TRBV19 and TRBJ2-7, is DGGITQSPKYLFRKEGQNVTLSCEQNLNHDAMYWYRQDPGQGLRLIYYSQIVNDFQKGDIAEGYSVSREKKESFPLTVTSAQKNPTAFYLCASSIGGLEQYFGPGTRLTVT.

J is TRBJ2-1 and V is TRBV19; 8 bases map to TRBD1. The CDR3 has 12 amino acids. Losses at the gene ends were 7 bases for V and 7 bases for J; bases not matched to a gene: 3. From germline, CDR1 is LNHDA and CDR2 SQIVND (reference sequence). The CDR3 DNA reads as TGTGCCAGTAACACAGGGGGGAATGAGCAGTTCTTC. The encoded protein is CASNTGGNEQFF.

This clonotype was counted many times. The rearrangement uses TRBV4-1 and TRBJ2-4; 7 bases are a match to TRBD1. Per germline, CDR1 MGHRA and CDR2 YSYEKL. This CDR3 contains 16 residues. The trim removed 0 bases at V and 9 bases at J, leaving 11 bases unmatched. The CDR3 protein is CASSQEPRQGATIQYF. CDR3 sequence (DNA): TGCGCCAGCAGCCAAGAGCCCCGACAGGGTGCGACCATTCAGTACTTC.

The DNA for the CDR3 is TGTGCCAGCACCCTTACTGGACCCTACGAGCAGTACTTC. Amino acids: CASTLTGPYEQYF. The chain recombines TRBV28 with TRBJ2-7; D is uncertain. With 7 bases removed from V and 2 bases from J, the gap between germline ends came to 12 bases. From germline, CDR1 is MDHEN and CDR2 SYDVKM. There are 13 residues in the CDR3.

This sequence joins TRBV7-4 and TRBJ1-6; weak D call: TRBD1 (5 bases). Trimming stripped 1 base from V and 9 bases from J, with 13 bases between. Looked up from germline, CDR1 is SGHVT and CDR2 is SQSDAQ. The CDR3 contains 15 residues. CDR3 loop: CASSLDRPITSPLHF. For the CDR3, the DNA is TGTGCCAGCAGCTTAGACAGGCCGATAACTTCACCCCTCCACTTT.

This clonotype was observed at least ten times. The chain carries TRBV19 and TRBJ1-5; 10 positions agree with TRBD1. Trimming cost V 5 bases and J 2 bases; bases outside gene matches: 0. Germline loops: CDR1 LNHDA, CDR2 SQIVND (reference sequence). This CDR3 is built from 14 residues. CDR3 region: CASSGTGGNQPQHF. In DNA, the CDR3 is TGTGCCAGTAGTGGGACAGGGGGCAATCAGCCCCAGCATTTT.

This clonotype was observed a few times. V gene TRBV4-3 combines with J gene TRBJ2-5; D unclear. This CDR3 region has 13 residues. V gave up 4 bases and J gave up 0 bases, with 6 bases separating them. Germline-derived CDR1 and CDR2 are LGHNA and YSLEER. CDR3 loop: CASSRTYQETQYF. The CDR3, as DNA: TGCGCCAGCAGCCGCACCTACCAAGAGACCCAGTACTTC.

The rearrangement links TRBV7-9 to TRBJ2-1; D is uncertain. Germline V gives CDR1 SEHNR, CDR2 FQNEAQ (reference sequence). The V gene lost 5 bases and the J gene lost 13 bases, with 9 bases spanning the gap. The CDR3 spans 10 residues. CDR3: CASSPQIQFF. CDR3 coding DNA: TGTGCCAGCAGCCCCCAGATACAGTTCTTC.

This clonotype has a handful of counts. The chain carries TRBV6-8 and TRBJ2-1; D unclear. The V end lost 9 bases, the J end lost 6 bases, and 3 bases lay between the germline ends. This CDR3 is built from 9 residues. CDR1 and CDR2 (germline): MNHGY, SAAAGT. The CDR3 spells CARGNEQFF. In nucleotides, the CDR3 is TGTGCCAGAGGCAATGAGCAGTTCTTC.

This clonotype was detected only a few times. V is TRBV29-1 and J is TRBJ2-4; D possibly uses TRBD1 or TRBD2 (5 bases each). The germline V gene encodes CDR1 SQVTM and CDR2 ANQGSEA. With 7 bases removed from V and 5 bases from J, the gap between germline ends came to 15 bases. This CDR3 is built from 13 residues. The CDR3: CSASGPTQNIQYF. The CDR3 bases are TGCAGCGCTTCGGGGCCTACCCAAAACATTCAGTACTTC.

The V call is TRBV12-3 or TRBV12-4, the J call TRBJ1-1, with 8 bases identical to TRBD1. There are 15 residues in the CDR3. The V and J ends lost 5 bases and 6 bases, in that order; junction bases with no gene match: 11. In nucleotides, the CDR3 is TGTGCCAGCAGTACAACTGGACAGGGCAGGTCTGAAGCTTTCTTT. Protein product: CASSTTGQGRSEAFF.

The rearrangement uses TRBV28 and TRBJ2-2; 8 nucleotides match TRBD2. CDR1 is MDHEN, CDR2 SYDVKM, per germline. The CDR3 contains 16 residues. V lost 5 bases, J lost 6 bases, and 11 bases stayed unmatched. The CDR3 DNA reads TGTGCCAGCAGTACCCCCCGGGAGGGACCCTCCGGGGAGCTGTTTTTT. Amino acid sequence: CASSTPREGPSGELFF.

This clonotype appeared many times. J is TRBJ2-3 and V is TRBV7-2; 11 bases are shared with TRBD2. The CDR3 has 16 residues. The germline V gene has CDR1 SGHTA and CDR2 FQGNSA. The V and J ends lost 5 bases and 0 bases, in that order; junction bases with no gene match: 4. CDR3 DNA: TGTGCCAGCAGCGCGAGGACTAGCGGGAGCACAGATACGCAGTATTTT. Translating it yields CASSARTSGSTDTQYF.